The entry below gives a single T cell receptor beta chain sequence along with its context. Trimming left V 5 bases short and J 2 bases short, with 15 bases between. CDR3 length: 15 residues. CDR1 and CDR2 from the germline V gene are LNHDA and SQIVND (reference sequence). The assay was immunoSEQ multiplex PCR, and TCRdb's table has in-frame clones only and misses some. The sample shows approximately 90,000 clones, 83% of them seen only once. This sample was included in a study of PD-1 blockade in classical Hodgkin lymphoma. Time point reported: cycle 4 day 1 (C4D1), after more than five weeks of nivolumab. Relapses following autologous stem cell transplantation were seen in all patients, with brentuximab vedotin exposure varying.

The sample consisted of peripheral blood mononuclear cells (PBMCs), taken before the fourth cycle of nivolumab. This chain links TRBV19 with TRBJ1-2; a weak D match, TRBD1 (5 bases). The origin of this receptor is a human donor with classical Hodgkin lymphoma. This CDR3 reads CASSSGTGFNYGYTF. The CDR3 DNA reads as TGTGCCAGTAGTTCAGGGACGGGGTTCAACTATGGCTACACCTTC.